This T cell receptor beta chain was captured in a study of Graves' ophthalmopathy and Graves' hyperthyroidism. Amplification of TCR beta CDR3 regions used RNA transcripts. Second-round multiplex PCR came after first-round RT-PCR with HTBI primers. Via MiXCR, TCRdb re-called the multiplex PCR reads, giving one row per CDR3 protein. The table shows about 1.1 million distinct CDR3 sequences, with approximately 35% occurring only once. Study results and caveats: Forecasting of ophthalmopathy progression by the model achieved about 69% sensitivity and around 72% specificity. Blood also harbored most expanded thyroid clonotypes above 0.001 frequency. Discrimination between ophthalmopathy and stable hyperthyroidism by a 13-signature model showed approximately 89% sensitivity and roughly 81% specificity.

Regarding this clonotype: The antigen is unknown.

Between the trimmed V and J ends, which lost 6 bases and 6 bases, there was a span of 17 bases. This CDR3 is built from 14 residues. From germline, CDR1 is SNHLY and CDR2 FYNNEI. The study recruited hyperthyroidism patients aged 18 to 65 who were newly diagnosed, under 2 months' duration. Input material: peripheral blood or thyroid tissue (not recorded which). The chain has TRBV2 and TRBJ2-5, with D unclear. The sequence was obtained from an adult man with Graves' hyperthyroidism. The DNA for the CDR3 is TGTGCCAGCAGCTCAACAGCCGGGCCCCAGACCCAGTACTTC. It is translated as CASSSTAGPQTQYF.